This TCR beta chain comes out of a study of metastatic and nonmetastatic thyroid tumors. TCRdb re-clonotyped the PCR reads through MiXCR. This table holds about 32,000 clones, 7% to 9% found once. All patients were untreated before thyroid surgery. The clonotype originates from a female donor with papillary thyroid cancer or a benign thyroid nodule (not recorded which). Some clones in this sample may be carry-over from other donors' samples. The sample consisted of blood.

The CDR3 DNA reads as TGTGCCAGCAGTTTTGGGGGGGCGGACGAGCAGTACTTC. Translation gives CASSFGGADEQYF. This chain connects TRBV12-3 or TRBV12-4 to TRBJ2-7; tentative D call: TRBD2 (7 bases). The V end lost 3 bases, the J end lost 5 bases, and 11 bases lay between the germline ends. CDR3 length: 13 residues.